This TCR beta chain was captured by sequencing in a study of blood T cell repertoires in COVID-19. Study summary: The samples span acute and convalescent COVID-19 from the United States, Italy and Spain. T cells, B-cell-depleted T cells, or PBMCs provided the cDNA or gDNA that served as material.

Profiled with immunoSEQ multiplex PCR; TCRdb holds only in-frame clones, not every one. The profile shows 250,000 or so clones, around 88% of them singletons. This CDR3 comprises 14 residues. The V gene lost 5 bases and the J gene lost 1 base, with 9 bases spanning the gap. Germline V lookup: CDR1 SEHNR, CDR2 FQNEAQ (reference sequence). Material for sequencing was peripheral blood. V usage is TRBV7-9 and J usage is TRBJ2-1; no definite D call. This TCR was sampled from a woman aged 30 to 39 with COVID-19, enrolled during active disease. For the CDR3, the DNA is TGTGCCAGCAGCCCTCACATATCCTACAATGAGCAGTTCTTC. It specifies CASSPHISYNEQFF.